The 9 T cell receptor beta chains reported below all come from one sample, sequenced in a study of blood T cells in healthy people across ages. Primed by a sample-barcoded 5' primer and a J-beta primer mix, a second PCR proceeded for 7 to 11 cycles. Each CDR3 protein gets one entry after TCRdb re-called the 5' RACE reads with MiXCR. This repertoire shows hundreds of thousands of distinct CDR3 sequences, 58% found once; its top ten account for 22%. The sequenced sample was blood. Every receptor here comes from a man aged 25-45 years in good health.

In this sample, this clonotype turned up once. The chain carries TRBV4-3 and TRBJ2-1; 13 bases agree with TRBD2. V trimming: 0 bases; J trimming: 5 bases; junction bases outside the gene matches: 10. The CDR3 runs 19 residues. From germline, CDR1 is LGHNA and CDR2 YSLEER. The CDR3: CASSQDLRTSGRRDNEQFF. DNA for the CDR3: TGCGCCAGCAGCCAAGATCTTCGGACTAGCGGGAGACGTGACAATGAGCAGTTCTTC.

This clonotype was detected only a few times. The chain carries TRBV5-4 and TRBJ2-5; D might be TRBD2 (7 bases). The CDR3 consists of 14 residues. The germline gives CDR1 SGHNT, CDR2 YYREEE (reference sequence). Deletions cut 4 bases from V and 2 bases from J, with 12 bases between. CDR3 sequence reads: CASSPAGAQETQYF. The CDR3 DNA reads TGTGCCAGCAGCCCCGCGGGGGCTCAAGAGACCCAGTACTTC. Variable domain in full (rest from reference TRBV5-4 and TRBJ2-5): ETGVTQSPTHLIKTRGQQVTLRCSSQSGHNTVSWYQQALGQGPQFIFQYYREEENGRGNFPPRFSGLQFPNYSSELNVNALELDDSALYLCASSPAGAQETQYFGPGTRLLVL.

The CDR3 is CASSMLYEQYF. The CDR3 DNA reads TGTGCCAGCAGCATGCTATACGAGCAGTACTTC. The rearrangement uses TRBV7-2 and TRBJ2-7; D call uncertain. The V end was cut by 5 bases, the J end by 4 bases, with 6 bases between. The CDR3 contains 11 residues. Germline CDR1 is SGHTA and CDR2 is FQGNSA.

The V and J genes are TRBV7-7 and TRBJ2-1; 7 positions agree with TRBD1. The J segment lost 9 bases and the V segment lost 4 bases, leaving 9 bases of the junction unmatched. The CDR3 length is 14 residues. CDR1 is SSHAT and CDR2 is FNYEAQ in the germline V gene (reference sequence). In nucleotides, the CDR3 is TGTGCCAGCAGCTCACAAACAGGGGACACTGAGCAGTTCTTC. The encoded protein is CASSSQTGDTEQFF. Supplemented by reference TRBV7-7 and TRBJ2-1, the full variable domain reads GAGVSQSPRYKVTKRGQDVTLRCDPISSHATLYWYQQALGQGPEFLTYFNYEAQPDKSGLPSDRFSAERPEGSISTLTIQRTEQRDSAMYRCASSSQTGDTEQFFGPGTRLTVL.

A remark on this clonotype: This may be a read error, as it is one base from a much larger clone. The rearrangement joins TRBV3-1 to TRBJ2-5; D gene ambiguous. The CDR3 is 15 amino acids. Germline V gene lookup returns CDR1 LGHDT and CDR2 YNNKEL (reference sequence). The CDR3 reads CASSQATFYQETRYF. Here the CDR3 DNA reads TGTGCCAGCAGCCAAGCGACCTTCTACCAAGAGACCCGGTACTTC.

The table lists this clonotype with a few counts. The chain joins TRBV6-1 to TRBJ2-5; D might be TRBD2 (6 bases). TRBJ2-7 explains the end of the DNA better; the J call may be wrong. The CDR3 totals 13 residues. From germline, CDR1 is MNHNS and CDR2 SASEGT. The CDR3: CASGRQGTYEQYF. CDR3 nucleotide sequence: TGTGCCAGCGGGAGGCAGGGAACATACGAGCAGTACTTC.

This rearrangement joins TRBV7-6 to TRBJ2-7; no clear D gene. The CDR3 runs to 14 residues. Germline V gene lookup returns CDR1 SGHVS and CDR2 FNYEAQ. The V and J ends lost 5 bases and 3 bases respectively, with 14 bases between them. Here the CDR3 reads CASSPAVGDYEQYF. As DNA, the CDR3 is TGTGCCAGCAGCCCCGCAGTTGGCGACTACGAGCAGTACTTC. Full variable domain (rest looked up from reference TRBV7-6 and TRBJ2-7): GAGVSQSPRYKVTKRGQDVALRCDPISGHVSLYWYRQALGQGPEFLTYFNYEAQQDKSGLPNDRFSAERPEGSISTLTIQRTEQRDSAMYRCASSPAVGDYEQYFGPGTRLTVT.

The table lists this clonotype with a count of one. The V call is TRBV9, the J call TRBJ2-1, with a tentative D call TRBD2 (5 bases). The germline V and J ends were trimmed by 3 bases and 7 bases, with 17 bases remaining between them. Germline loops: CDR1 SGDLS, CDR2 YYNGEE. The CDR3 sequence is 15 residues long. CDR3: CASSGRSLERNEQFF. The CDR3 DNA is TGTGCCAGCAGCGGCCGGAGTCTAGAGCGGAATGAGCAGTTCTTC. Complete variable domain (other parts from reference TRBV9 and TRBJ2-1): DSGVTQTPKHLITATGQRVTLRCSPRSGDLSVYWYQQSLDQGLQFLIQYYNGEERAKGNILERFSAQQFPDLHSELNLSSLELGDSALYFCASSGRSLERNEQFFGPGTRLTVL.

The V and J genes are TRBV27 and TRBJ2-7; 10 bases line up with TRBD1. V lost 7 bases and J lost 0; bases outside the gene matches: 3. Germline-derived CDR1 and CDR2 are MNHEY and SMNVEV (reference sequence). The CDR3 is made up of 14 amino acids. CDR3 protein: CASTRQGASYEQYF. DNA for the CDR3: TGTGCCAGCACCCGACAGGGGGCCTCCTACGAGCAGTACTTC.